The clone carrying this T cell receptor (beta chain) was seen only a few times. Its antigen is not known. Using immunoSEQ multiplex PCR, the repertoire was profiled, and TCRdb retains in-frame clones only, with some absent. The sample has just over 80,000 clones; almost 85% are singletons. The CDR3 totals 14 residues. Germline values: CDR1 LGHNA, CDR2 YNFKEQ. The ends were cut back, 0 bases at V and 5 bases at J, with 10 bases in the middle. The time point was: week 23, last vaccination. One vaccine dose held 300 ug of mutant IDH1 20-mer peptide and came with topical imiquimod. Each tumor in the donors was a new WHO grade 3 or 4 astrocytoma, IDH1-mutant and ATRX-lost. This record belongs to a study of a mutant IDH1 vaccine in newly diagnosed glioma. For the study at large: Patients received eight vaccinations in weeks 1, 3, 5, 7, 11, 15, 19, 23. The sex distribution of treated patients was roughly 62% male and about 38% female, with a mean age of approximately 40 years. Study-wide points: Immune responses induced by vaccination arose in approximately 93% of the patients.

The sequenced sample was PBMCs, obtained from a glioma patient whose treatment included an IDH1 peptide vaccine. The chain joins TRBV4-2 to TRBJ2-5; D possibly uses TRBD1 or TRBD2 (5 bases each). This TCR derives from a man aged 25-40 years with glioma. Some clones in this sample may be carry-over from other donors' samples. The CDR3 loop reads CASSQERGWETQYF. CDR3 DNA: TGTGCCAGCAGCCAAGAGAGGGGATGGGAGACCCAGTACTTC.